A selection of T cell receptor beta chains follows, all from one sample in a study of molecular identifiers for immune sequencing clone quantification. MiXCR, run by TCRdb on the PCR reads, gives a single entry per CDR3 protein. Of 250,000 to 400,000 distinct CDR3 sequences detected, about a fifth appear once; the ten largest clones hold approximately 0.83%. The sequenced sample consisted of naive CD8+ T cells from blood, with Jurkat cell RNA spiked in. All receptors come from a human donor in good health. Some libraries in this study had Jurkat cell RNA spiked in. The CDR3 runs from the conserved cysteine through the conserved F or W. Each record gives: CDR3 DNA, CDR3 protein, J gene, V gene, D gene, clone size. A D gene is named only where the DNA matches it firmly. Size is stated for part of the rows, as once, few or many counts, or as a class when the clone is expanded.

TGTGCCAGCAGCCCCGGGGAGGGGGGTAGCACAGATACGCAGTATTTT CASSPGEGGSTDTQYF TRBJ2-3 TRBV12-3/TRBV12-4 - many
TGTGCCAGCAGCATACTTACAGGGGACCCGAACTATGGCTACACCTTC CASSILTGDPNYGYTF TRBJ1-2 TRBV7-2 TRBD1 many
TGTGCCAGCAGCTGGGGGCGAGGGTATGAAAAACTGTTTTTT CASSWGRGYEKLFF TRBJ1-4 TRBV27 - many
TGTGCCAGCAGCGCCCGACAGGGGGCAAGGGATACGCAGTATTTT CASSARQGARDTQYF TRBJ2-3 TRBV9 TRBD1 many
TGTGCCAGCAGTTTACGACACAGCACAGATACGCAGTATTTT CASSLRHSTDTQYF TRBJ2-3 TRBV12-3/TRBV12-4 - -
- CASSFLETSTDTQYF TRBJ2-3 TRBV28 - many
TGTGCCAGCAGTTTAGGGACTAGCGGGAGCAAAACAGATACGCAGTATTTT CASSLGTSGSKTDTQYF TRBJ2-3 TRBV27 TRBD2 few
TGTGCCAGCAGCTTAACAGGGGGCTCAGGGGCCAACGTCCTGACTTTC CASSLTGGSGANVLTF TRBJ2-6 TRBV7-2 TRBD1 many
TGTGCCAGCAGCCAATCGGTCCCTGACAGCTATGGCTACACCTTC CASSQSVPDSYGYTF TRBJ1-2 TRBV16 - few
TGTGCCAGCAGTTGGACAGGTGTCTACAAGCAGTACTTC CASSWTGVYKQYF TRBJ2-7 TRBV27 TRBD1 -
TGTGCCAGCAGTGAAGCGCCATTCACTGAAGCTTTCTTT CASSEAPFTEAFF TRBJ1-1 TRBV6-1 - many
TGTGCCAGCTCATCATCCGGGACGGCTCAGTACGAGCAGTACTTC CASSSSGTAQYEQYF TRBJ2-7 TRBV18 - -
TGTGCCTGGAATACCGTGGGACTCAGCTACAATGAGCAGTTCTTC CAWNTVGLSYNEQFF TRBJ2-1 TRBV30 - -
TGTGCCAGCGAGTTCAGGGGGTATAGCAATCAGCCCCAGCATTTT CASEFRGYSNQPQHF TRBJ1-5 TRBV28 TRBD1 many
TGTGCCAGCAGCGCCAGTTTTATGAACACTGAAGCTTTCTTT CASSASFMNTEAFF TRBJ1-1 TRBV9 - many
TGTGCCAGCAGTTCTCCCGGGACAACAGGGGAGACCCAGTACTTC CASSSPGTTGETQYF TRBJ2-5 TRBV6-2/TRBV6-3 - few
TGCAGTGCTAGAGAAGGGGGAGTAGTCACAGATACGCAGTATTTT CSAREGGVVTDTQYF TRBJ2-3 TRBV20-1 - many
TGTGCCAGCAGCACCCCGACGGATACTAATGAAAAACTGTTTTTT CASSTPTDTNEKLFF TRBJ1-4 TRBV7-9 - few
TGTGCCAGCAGCGACGGGACAATACCCTACAATGAGCAGTTCTTC CASSDGTIPYNEQFF TRBJ2-1 TRBV7-2 - many
TGTGCCAGCAGCCCCCGTGACAGTTATAGCAATCAGCCCCAGCATTTT CASSPRDSYSNQPQHF TRBJ1-5 TRBV28 - many
TGTGCCAGCAGTTTGAGTCAGGGGGAGCTGTTTTTT CASSLSQGELFF TRBJ2-2 TRBV12-3/TRBV12-4 - many
TGTGCCAGCAGCTTCCTATTGACAGGGCTAAATAATTCACCCCTCCACTTT CASSFLLTGLNNSPLHF TRBJ1-6 TRBV4-2 TRBD1 many
TGTGCCAGCGGCGAGAACACTGAAGCTTTCTTT CASGENTEAFF TRBJ1-1 TRBV7-9 - many
TGTGCTAGTGGTTTGGGTCCTAGCGGGGGGCCCGGGTACTACGAGCAGTACTTC CASGLGPSGGPGYYEQYF TRBJ2-7 TRBV12-5 TRBD2 many
TGTGCCAGCATCATGGGGGCGCGACTAGCGGGAGGGAGCTCCTACAATGAGCAGTTCTTC CASIMGARLAGGSSYNEQFF TRBJ2-1 TRBV28 TRBD2 many
TGTGCCAGCAGTTTCGAGGGGGCAGGGTCCTACGAGCAGTACTTC CASSFEGAGSYEQYF TRBJ2-7 TRBV27 TRBD1 -
TGCAGTGCTAGAGAAGACGCGACTAATGAAAAACTGTTTTTT CSAREDATNEKLFF TRBJ1-4 TRBV20-1 - -
TGTGCCAGCAGCCCGCGGGACCTAGCCAAAAACATTCAGTACTTC CASSPRDLAKNIQYF TRBJ2-4 TRBV7-9 - many
TGCGCCAGCAGCCTCCAGCATGCAGGATACAAAAACTATGGCTACACCTTC CASSLQHAGYKNYGYTF TRBJ1-2 TRBV4-3 - -
TGTGCCAGCAGTCCCACGGCTAGCGGGTTCTCTACCGGGGAGCTGTTTTTT CASSPTASGFSTGELFF TRBJ2-2 TRBV28 TRBD2 many
TGTGCCAGCAGCCCTAATATGAACACTGAAGCTTTCTTT CASSPNMNTEAFF TRBJ1-1 TRBV7-9 - many
TGTGCCAGCAGCTTGTGGGGCACGGGAAGCTCCTACGAGCAGTACTTC CASSLWGTGSSYEQYF TRBJ2-7 TRBV5-5 - many
TGCAGTGCTAGAGATCTCAGTCTAGCGGGAGCCGACTACGAGCAGTACTTC CSARDLSLAGADYEQYF TRBJ2-7 TRBV20-1 TRBD2 -
TGTGCCATCAGTGGGATCGGGAGGACAAGGCCCTCTTACGAGCAGTACTTC CAISGIGRTRPSYEQYF TRBJ2-7 TRBV10-3 TRBD2 -
TGTGCCAGCAGCTCCCCCCGGGTGGAGCAGTACTTC CASSSPRVEQYF TRBJ2-4 TRBV7-9 - many
TGTGCCAGCAGTCGGACGAACTACGAGCAGTACTTC CASSRTNYEQYF TRBJ2-7 TRBV6-2/TRBV6-3 - -
TGTGCCTGGAACAGGAAACTTTCCACAGATACGCGGTATTTT CAWNRKLSTDTRYF TRBJ2-3 TRBV30 - -
TGCGCCAGCAGCCCGTGGACAGGGGCGGGAAGTGGCTACACCTTC CASSPWTGAGSGYTF TRBJ1-2 TRBV4-3 TRBD1 -
TGTGCCACCAGTGATTTTGGTAATCCCTACGAGCAGTACTTC CATSDFGNPYEQYF TRBJ2-7 TRBV24-1 - many
TGTGCCAGCAGCCCCACGGGACAGGGGAACACTGAAGCTTTCTTT CASSPTGQGNTEAFF TRBJ1-1 TRBV9 TRBD1 many
TGTGCCAGCAACCGGCAAAACGACAGGGCGGGACAGCCCCAGCATTTT CASNRQNDRAGQPQHF TRBJ1-5 TRBV21-1 - -
TGTGCCAGCAGCCCCGGACAGAATAAAAACATTCAGTACTTC CASSPGQNKNIQYF TRBJ2-4 TRBV5-6 - many
TGTGCCAGCAGAGACGGGAGGGGGGGACCCTACGAGCAGTACTTC CASRDGRGGPYEQYF TRBJ2-7 TRBV6-1 TRBD2 -
TGTGCCAGCAGTCACGGACAGTCCTACAATGAGCAGTTCTTC CASSHGQSYNEQFF TRBJ2-1 TRBV6-5 - many
TGCAGCGTTGGACCGGACAGGGATACGACCTACGAGCAGTACTTC CSVGPDRDTTYEQYF TRBJ2-7 TRBV29-1 TRBD1 -
TGCAGCGCCGGTGGTTGGACTAGCGGACACTACGAGCAGTACTTC CSAGGWTSGHYEQYF TRBJ2-7 TRBV29-1 TRBD2 many
TGTGCCAGTAGTTCGACCGGGGCTTCATATGAAAAACTGTTTTTT CASSSTGASYEKLFF TRBJ1-4 TRBV19 - few
TGCAGCGTTGCGGGTACGGGTTCGAACACTGAAGCTTTCTTT CSVAGTGSNTEAFF TRBJ1-1 TRBV29-1 - many
TGTGCCAGCAGCTTAGGCGGGAGTGGTTACGAGCAGTACTTC CASSLGGSGYEQYF TRBJ2-7 TRBV7-2 TRBD2 many
TGCGCCAGCAGCCAAGTCGTGAGGTCCTACGAGCAGTACTTC CASSQVVRSYEQYF TRBJ2-7 TRBV4-3 - many
TGTGCCAGCAGCCAAGATCCAGAGCCGACCTACGAGCAGTACTTC CASSQDPEPTYEQYF TRBJ2-7 TRBV3-1 - few
TGTGCCAGCGGAATTTTAGTGGGGCCAAACAATGAGCAGTTCTTC CASGILVGPNNEQFF TRBJ2-1 TRBV27 - few
TGTGCCAGCAGTTTTGCGGGGGGCTGGAGGGTAGAGACCCAGTACTTC CASSFAGGWRVETQYF TRBJ2-5 TRBV12-3/TRBV12-4 TRBD2 -
TGTGCCAGCAGCCCTGATCCGGTAGGGGAGACCCAGTACTTC CASSPDPVGETQYF TRBJ2-5 TRBV11-2 - many